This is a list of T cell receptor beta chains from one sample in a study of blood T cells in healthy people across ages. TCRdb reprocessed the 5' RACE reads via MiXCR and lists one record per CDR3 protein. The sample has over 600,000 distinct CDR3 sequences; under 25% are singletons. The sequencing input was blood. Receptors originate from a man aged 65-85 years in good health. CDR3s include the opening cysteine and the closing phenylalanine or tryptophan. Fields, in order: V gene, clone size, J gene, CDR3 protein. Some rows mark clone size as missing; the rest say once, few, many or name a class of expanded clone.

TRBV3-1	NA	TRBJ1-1	CASSQGFGEAFF
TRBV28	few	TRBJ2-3	CASSGRLAGADTQYF
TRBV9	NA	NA	CASSAALGHSYEQYF
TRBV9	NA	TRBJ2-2	CASSVAQLTGELFF
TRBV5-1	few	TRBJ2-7	CASSLARDKEQYF
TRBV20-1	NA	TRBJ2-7	CSVDKLSYEQYF
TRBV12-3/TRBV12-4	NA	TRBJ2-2	CASSYGTGGATGELFF
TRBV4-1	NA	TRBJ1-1	CASSQRARNTEAFF
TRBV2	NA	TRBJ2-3	CASRGGYTDTQYF
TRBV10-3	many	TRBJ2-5	CAISESGETRKYF
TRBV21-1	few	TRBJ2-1	CASSARDRGNEQFF
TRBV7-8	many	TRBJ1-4	CASSPETRKLFF
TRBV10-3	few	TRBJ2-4	CAISEVPTLAGEGNIQYF
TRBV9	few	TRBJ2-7	CASSPEGLHYEQYF
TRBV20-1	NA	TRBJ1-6	CSAGPRGEYSPLHF
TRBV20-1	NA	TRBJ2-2	CSARGTGSPGELFF
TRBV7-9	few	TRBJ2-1	CASSLGLGGNEQFF
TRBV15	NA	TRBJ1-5	CATSRDRGSGQPQHF
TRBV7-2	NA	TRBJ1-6	CASSFGQYNSPLHF
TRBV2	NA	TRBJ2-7	CASSEALGRSYEQYF
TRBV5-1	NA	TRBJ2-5	CASSLAGREKETQYF
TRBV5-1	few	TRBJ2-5	CASSPGKLAGWYQETQYF
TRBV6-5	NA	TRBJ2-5	CASSTGEKTQYF
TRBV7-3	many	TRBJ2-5	CASSLFHPETQYF
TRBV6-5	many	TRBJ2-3	CASNRQSAGSTDTQYF
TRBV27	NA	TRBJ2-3	CASKKTGPDTQYF
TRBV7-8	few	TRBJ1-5	CASSLGTGGVNDNQPQHF
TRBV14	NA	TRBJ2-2	CASSQQLAGNAGELFF
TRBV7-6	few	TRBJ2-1	CASSLAGNNEQFF
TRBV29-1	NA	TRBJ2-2	CSVYRSTGELFF
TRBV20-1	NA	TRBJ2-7	CSAPRDRGYEQYF
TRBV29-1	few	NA	CSVESGAGHYEQYF
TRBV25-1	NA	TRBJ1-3	CAGGSGNTIYF
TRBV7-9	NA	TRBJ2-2	CASSPVLNQNTGELFF
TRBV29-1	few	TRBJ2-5	CSVTSGSEWETQYF
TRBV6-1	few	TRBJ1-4	CASMGQFEKLFF
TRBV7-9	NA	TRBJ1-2	CASSLEEGLGYTF
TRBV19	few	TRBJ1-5	CASSFMAGGNQPQHF
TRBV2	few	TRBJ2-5	CAIDRVETQYF
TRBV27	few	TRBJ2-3	CASSSLGLAGTTDTQYF
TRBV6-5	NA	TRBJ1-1	CASTTPGNTEAFF
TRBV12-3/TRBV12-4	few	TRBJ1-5	CASSRGDSLNQPQHF
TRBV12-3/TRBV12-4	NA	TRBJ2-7	CASSQGRELMDEQYF
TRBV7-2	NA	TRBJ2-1	CASSLVGTSGKRNEQFF
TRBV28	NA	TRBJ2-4	CASSPAGAGNIQYF
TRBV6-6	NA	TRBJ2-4	CASSYSLAKNIQYF
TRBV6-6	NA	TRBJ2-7	CASQRERGDPYEQYF
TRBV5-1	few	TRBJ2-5	CASSLDGLPWSQETQYF
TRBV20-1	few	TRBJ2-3	CSAMEGPYTDTQYF
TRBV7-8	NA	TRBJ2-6	CASSLDPFISTGANVLTF
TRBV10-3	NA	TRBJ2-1	CAISGGTSGVVEQFF
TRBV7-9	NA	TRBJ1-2	CASRKQGDEGYTF
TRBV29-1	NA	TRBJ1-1	CSGLQGAAVEAFF
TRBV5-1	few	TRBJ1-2	CASRRDTDYGYTF
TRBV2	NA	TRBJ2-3	CASRSGKNTQYF
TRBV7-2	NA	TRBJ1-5	CASSLTEHNQPQHF
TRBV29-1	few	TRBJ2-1	CSVVGSPSSGRSYNEQFF